The 19 T cell receptor beta chains given below trace back to one sample, sequenced in a study of T cell responses to AZD1222 COVID-19 vaccine. Here immunoSEQ multiplex PCR was the method, and the copy in TCRdb shows in-frame clones only, minus some. The data hold about 130,000 clones, with just under 95% observed a single time. The sequences come from peripheral blood, collected 28 days after the second AZD1222 dose. These receptors originate from an adult who received the AZD1222 COVID-19 vaccine.

The chain links TRBV7-8 to TRBJ1-5; D is perhaps TRBD1 (5 bases). Trimming took 2 bases from V and 7 from J, leaving 12 bases between them. Germline V gene data show CDR1 as SGHVS and CDR2 as FQNEAQ. This CDR3 contains 14 residues. CDR3 amino acids: CASSLKGWGQPQHF. In nucleotides, the CDR3 is TGTGCCAGCAGCTTAAAGGGATGGGGCCAGCCCCAGCATTTT.

This sequence joins TRBV28 and TRBJ2-7; 7 nucleotides align to TRBD2. The germline gives CDR1 MDHEN, CDR2 SYDVKM. V trimming: 3 bases; J trimming: 2 bases; junction bases outside the gene matches: 4. CDR3 length equals 14 residues. CDR3: CASSFLAGAYEQYF. The CDR3, as DNA: TGTGCCAGCAGTTTTTTGGCGGGAGCCTACGAGCAGTACTTC.

V is TRBV7-2 and J is TRBJ2-2, with 8 positions matching TRBD1. Germline V gene data show CDR1 as SGHTA and CDR2 as FQGNSA. Losses at the gene ends were 4 bases for V and 1 base for J; bases not matched to a gene: 8. CDR3 size: 17 residues. CDR3: CASSSHRTGMNTGELFF. The CDR3 nucleotides are TGTGCCAGCAGCTCTCACCGGACAGGGATGAACACCGGGGAGCTGTTTTTT.

The CDR3 is CASSPLAFTYNEQFF. The CDR3 bases are TGTGCCAGCAGCCCTTTAGCGTTTACCTACAATGAGCAGTTCTTC. The rearrangement joins TRBV7-8 to TRBJ2-1; the D gene is possibly TRBD2 (5 bases). Looked up from germline, CDR1 is SGHVS and CDR2 is FQNEAQ. Trimming cost V 5 bases and J 2 bases, with 13 bases left between them. The CDR3 is 15 amino acids.

The J gene is TRBJ2-3, the V gene TRBV30; TRBD2 aligns across 8 bases. This CDR3 region has 14 residues. The junction had 4 bases not matched to a gene; V was cut back by 1 base and J by 4 bases. CDR1 is GTSNPN, CDR2 SVGIG, per germline (reference sequence). CDR3 nucleotides: TGTGCCTGGAGTGGAGTAGCGGGACCAGATACGCAGTATTTT. Its translation: CAWSGVAGPDTQYF.

The chain combines TRBV9 with TRBJ1-2; D ambiguous. Deletions cut 8 bases from V and 3 bases from J, with 14 bases between. From germline, CDR1 is SGDLS and CDR2 YYNGEE. The CDR3 has 13 residues. This CDR3 is CASSRPLDYGYTF. In DNA form, the CDR3 reads TGTGCCAGTAGCCGGCCCTTGGACTATGGCTACACCTTC. The full variable domain, with the rest looked up from reference TRBV9 and TRBJ1-2, is DSGVTQTPKHLITATGQRVTLRCSPRSGDLSVYWYQQSLDQGLQFLIQYYNGEERAKGNILERFSAQQFPDLHSELNLSSLELGDSALYFCASSRPLDYGYTFGSGTRLTVV.

The gene calls are TRBV6-5 and TRBJ2-3; 7 bases line up with TRBD2. This CDR3 has 15 residues. Germline V gene sequence: CDR1 MNHEY, CDR2 SVGAGI. V shed 2 bases, J shed 2 bases, and the junction held 4 bases outside the gene matches. The CDR3 is CASSYGAGDTDTQYF. DNA for the CDR3: TGTGCCAGCAGTTACGGGGCGGGAGACACAGATACGCAGTATTTT.

V gene TRBV5-6 combines with J gene TRBJ1-2; maybe TRBD1 (5 bases). Germline CDR1 SGHDT, CDR2 YYEEEE. With 5 bases removed from V and 8 bases from J, the gap between germline ends came to 13 bases. This CDR3 contains 12 residues. CDR3: CASSAGRGGYTF. CDR3 in DNA: TGTGCCAGCAGTGCCGGACGGGGCGGCTACACCTTC.

The chain has TRBV2 and TRBJ2-1; D remains ambiguous. The CDR3 totals 17 residues. V dropped 4 bases and J dropped 0 bases, with 16 bases sitting between them. Germline lookup yields CDR1 SNHLY and CDR2 FYNNEI. CDR3 residues: CASSVRRQASSYNEQFF. In DNA form, the CDR3 reads TGTGCCAGCAGTGTACGTCGGCAGGCGAGCTCCTACAATGAGCAGTTCTTC.

The J gene is TRBJ2-1, the V gene TRBV7-9, with D perhaps matching TRBD1 or TRBD2 (5 bases each). V dropped 5 bases and J dropped 2 bases, with 19 bases sitting between them. The CDR3 is made up of 17 amino acids. Germline V lookup: CDR1 SEHNR, CDR2 FQNEAQ (reference sequence). CDR3 DNA: TGTGCCAGCAGCGGGACGGAGATTCCAGGGACCTACAATGAGCAGTTCTTC. This gives the protein CASSGTEIPGTYNEQFF.

This chain's CDR3 is CASSYSSPAGIRKSTDTQYF. CDR3 in DNA: TGTGCCAGCAGTTACTCGTCTCCAGCAGGGATCAGGAAGAGCACAGATACGCAGTATTTT. V is TRBV6-7 and J is TRBJ2-3, with a weak D call TRBD1 (5 bases). TRBV6-7 is labeled an ORF, and its function is uncertain. Trimming stripped 0 bases from V and 0 bases from J, with 22 bases between. The CDR3 runs to 20 residues.

The chain links TRBV11-3 to TRBJ2-1; 8 nucleotides agree with TRBD1. V gave up 7 bases and J gave up 4 bases; unmatched junction bases: 9. The CDR3 totals 15 residues. CDR1 is SGHNT and CDR2 is YENEEA in the germline V gene. Here the CDR3 reads CASTLGQGPYNEQFF. The CDR3 nucleotides read TGTGCCAGCACCCTAGGACAGGGCCCTTACAATGAGCAGTTCTTC.

The V call is TRBV7-9, the J call TRBJ1-5; TRBD1 aligns across 8 bases. CDR3 size: 14 residues. The junction had 5 bases not matched to a gene; V was cut back by 3 bases and J by 7 bases. Per germline, CDR1 SEHNR and CDR2 FQNEAQ (reference sequence). CDR3 amino acids: CASSFSGGGQPQHF. In DNA, the CDR3 is TGTGCCAGCAGCTTTTCAGGGGGCGGACAGCCCCAGCATTTT. Drawing the rest from reference TRBV7-9 and TRBJ1-5, the complete variable domain is DTGVSQNPRHKITKRGQNVTFRCDPISEHNRLYWYRQTLGQGPEFLTYFQNEAQLEKSRLLSDRFSAERPKGSFSTLEIQRTEQGDSAMYLCASSFSGGGQPQHFGDGTRLSIL.

The chain joins TRBV6-5 to TRBJ2-2; TRBD1 matches 8 bases. CDR3 size: 15 residues. Losses at the gene ends were 0 bases for V and 5 bases for J; bases not matched to a gene: 2. Germline CDR1 and CDR2: MNHEY and SVGAGI. CDR3 loop: CASSYSWTGTGELFF. In DNA, the CDR3 is TGTGCCAGCAGTTACTCCTGGACAGGGACCGGGGAGCTGTTTTTT.

V gene TRBV28 combines with J gene TRBJ2-1; 13 bases map to TRBD2. This CDR3 comprises 16 residues. The ends lost 5 bases at V and 4 bases at J; junction bases unmatched: 5. Germline V gene lookup returns CDR1 MDHEN and CDR2 SYDVKM. Written as DNA, the CDR3 is TGTGCCAGCAGTCTCGGGACTAGCGGGGCGTACAATGAGCAGTTCTTC. It encodes CASSLGTSGAYNEQFF. Full variable domain (missing parts from reference TRBV28 and TRBJ2-1): DVKVTQSSRYLVKRTGEKVFLECVQDMDHENMFWYRQDPGLGLRLIYFSYDVKMKEKGDIPEGYSVSREKKERFSLILESASTNQTSMYLCASSLGTSGAYNEQFFGPGTRLTVL.

The chain employs TRBV7-2 and TRBJ2-7; the D gene is possibly TRBD2 (6 bases). Germline values: CDR1 SGHTA, CDR2 FQGNSA. This CDR3 region has 15 residues. The ends were cut back, 0 bases at V and 0 bases at J, with 9 bases in the middle. The CDR3 sequence: CASSLAPGSSYEQYF. In DNA, the CDR3 is TGTGCCAGCAGCTTAGCCCCCGGGAGCTCCTACGAGCAGTACTTC.

The chain is built from TRBV7-8 and TRBJ1-1; TRBD1 matches 11 bases. The V gene end was trimmed by 6 bases and the J gene end by 2 bases; junction bases not matched to a gene: 8. This CDR3 comprises 16 residues. Germline values: CDR1 SGHVS, CDR2 FQNEAQ. CDR3 residues: CASSQRDRGSNTEAFF. In DNA, the CDR3 is TGTGCCAGCAGTCAAAGGGACAGGGGGAGTAACACTGAAGCTTTCTTT. The whole variable domain, remainder taken from reference TRBV7-8 and TRBJ1-1, is GAGVSQSPRYKVAKRGQDVALRCDPISGHVSLFWYQQALGQGPEFLTYFQNEAQLDKSGLPSDRFFAERPEGSVSTLKIQRTQQEDSAVYLCASSQRDRGSNTEAFFGQGTRLTVV.

This chain uses TRBV5-1 with TRBJ1-1; D not certain. The CDR3 is made up of 17 amino acids. V lost 4 bases and J lost 1, with 20 bases in between. Germline CDR1 reads SGHRS; CDR2 reads YFSETQ. The CDR3 sequence: CASSRSSGRKQNTEAFF. In DNA, the CDR3 is TGCGCCAGCAGCCGCAGCTCGGGGAGGAAGCAGAACACTGAAGCTTTCTTT.

The chain employs TRBV7-8 and TRBJ1-6; 8 bases align to TRBD1. Germline CDR1 reads SGHVS; CDR2 reads FQNEAQ. V lost 5 bases, J lost 8 bases, and 11 bases stayed unmatched. The CDR3 runs 16 residues. The CDR3 region is CASSTGRTGIDSPLHF. The CDR3 DNA reads TGTGCCAGCAGCACCGGAAGGACAGGGATCGATTCACCCCTCCACTTT.